Listed below are T cell receptor beta chains from one sample, sequenced in a study of T cells in Graves' hyperthyroidism and ophthalmopathy. TCRdb redid the calling of the multiplex PCR reads with MiXCR, one entry per CDR3 protein. Here the sample spans 500,000 to 800,000 distinct CDR3 sequences, 45% being singletons. Sequencing input: peripheral blood or thyroid tissue (not recorded which). These receptors were collected from an adult man with Graves' disease, either hyperthyroidism or ophthalmopathy (not recorded which). Each CDR3 is given with its conserved first and last residue. A D gene is named only where the DNA matches it firmly. Where a row states a size, it is once, few, many or the class of an expanded clone; other rows omit it.

D	size	V	J	CDR3	DNA
TRBD1	.	TRBV10-2	TRBJ1-5	CASSSADRGWKISNQPQHF	TGCGCCAGCAGTTCCGCGGACAGGGGGTGGAAGATTAGCAATCAGCCCCAGCATTTT
.	many	TRBV10-3	TRBJ1-5	CAISISENQPQHF	TGTGCCATCTCGATTTCAGAAAATCAGCCCCAGCATTTT
.	many	TRBV29-1	TRBJ1-2	CSVPRRGNYGYTF	TGCAGCGTTCCCCGGCGGGGAAACTATGGCTACACCTTC
TRBD1	once	TRBV29-1	TRBJ1-4	CSIQGGNEKLFF	TGCAGCATCCAGGGGGGAAATGAAAAACTGTTTTTT
.	many	TRBV10-3	TRBJ1-1	CAISPRGGASGTEAFF	TGTGCCATCAGTCCCCGGGGGGGGGCGAGTGGTACTGAAGCTTTCTTT
TRBD1	many	TRBV29-1	TRBJ1-6	CSVDTGTGVSPLHF	TGCAGCGTAGATACCGGGACAGGAGTTTCACCCCTCCACTTT
.	many	TRBV5-5	TRBJ1-1	CASSSPIRANEAFF	TGTGCCAGCAGCTCGCCCATACGGGCAAATGAAGCTTTCTTT
.	.	TRBV7-9	TRBJ2-7	CASSHRGSYEQYF	TGTGCCAGCAGTCATCGGGGCTCCTACGAGCAGTACTTC
TRBD1	.	TRBV20-1	TRBJ1-5	CSARQGAAQPQHF	TGCAGTGCTCGACAGGGGGCTGCTCAGCCCCAGCATTTT
.	.	TRBV20-1	TRBJ1-4	CSAPARGLEKLFF	TGCAGTGCTCCGGCCAGGGGACTTGAAAAACTGTTTTTT
TRBD1	.	TRBV9	TRBJ1-5	CASSYSRDSYSNQPQHF	TGTGCCAGCAGTTACTCTCGGGACAGCTATAGCAATCAGCCCCAGCATTTT
.	few	TRBV10-3	TRBJ1-1	CAISDAGKMNTEAFF	TGTGCCATCAGTGATGCAGGGAAAATGAACACTGAAGCTTTCTTT
.	.	TRBV7-9	TRBJ2-2	CASSPGEGVTGELFF	TGTGCCAGCAGTCCCGGAGAGGGGGTGACCGGGGAGCTGTTTTTT
TRBD1	.	TRBV7-9	TRBJ1-4	CASKSGGIIGEKLFF	TGTGCCAGCAAATCAGGGGGGATCATAGGAGAAAAACTGTTTTTT
.	.	TRBV7-2	TRBJ1-4	CAGSYGGTNEKLFF	TGTGCCGGCAGCTACGGTGGTACTAATGAAAAACTGTTTTTT
.	once	TRBV2	TRBJ2-2	CASGPPNTGELFF	TGTGCCAGTGGACCACCGAACACCGGGGAGCTGTTTTTT
.	.	TRBV25-1	TRBJ1-2	CASSLSPGDYGYTF	TGTGCCAGCTCCCTCTCGCCAGGGGACTATGGCTACACCTTC
.	.	TRBV20-1	TRBJ1-2	CSARAMTATYGYTF	TGCAGTGCTAGGGCTATGACGGCAACCTATGGCTACACCTTC
.	.	TRBV11-1	TRBJ2-7	CASSLESLDEQYF	TGTGCCAGCAGCTTGGAGTCTCTGGACGAGCAGTACTTC
TRBD1	many	TRBV14	TRBJ1-2	CASSQFHRGAYGYTF	TGTGCCAGCAGCCAGTTTCACAGGGGTGCCTATGGCTACACCTTC
TRBD1	few	TRBV7-4	TRBJ1-5	CASSRKGRRQGGSNQPQHF	TGTGCCAGCAGCAGAAAGGGTCGGAGACAGGGTGGTAGCAATCAGCCCCAGCATTTT
.	many	TRBV9	TRBJ1-6	CASSIRAINSPLHF	TGTGCCAGCAGCATCCGGGCCATTAATTCACCCCTCCACTTT
.	.	TRBV9	TRBJ1-6	CASSGTARLSSPLHF	TGTGCCAGCAGCGGGACGGCCCGACTGAGTTCACCCCTCCACTTT
.	.	TRBV7-9	TRBJ1-2	CAIHTESNYGYTF	TGTGCCATCCATACCGAAAGCAACTATGGCTACACCTTC
.	.	TRBV19	TRBJ1-1	CASAPRAGDTEAFF	TGTGCCAGTGCCCCCCGGGCAGGAGACACTGAAGCTTTCTTT
TRBD1	.	TRBV2	TRBJ1-1	CASSHRGRSTEAFF	TGTGCCAGCAGCCACAGGGGGCGAAGCACTGAAGCTTTCTTT
TRBD1	few	TRBV11-2	TRBJ1-1	CASSPTGVWTEAFF	TGTGCCAGCAGCCCGACAGGGGTGTGGACTGAAGCTTTCTTT
.	.	TRBV7-9	TRBJ2-7	CASSSITANYEQYF	TGTGCCAGCAGCTCCATTACAGCTAACTACGAGCAGTACTTC
TRBD1	.	TRBV7-9	TRBJ2-7	CASSHYRDRGDYEQYF	TGTGCCAGCAGCCACTACCGGGACAGGGGGGACTACGAGCAGTACTTC
.	few	TRBV3-1	TRBJ1-5	CASSLGKGGNQPQHF	TGTGCCAGCAGCCTGGGGAAAGGGGGTAATCAGCCCCAGCATTTT
TRBD1	.	TRBV15	TRBJ1-5	CATSRDTGVNQPQHF	TGTGCCACCAGCAGGGACACAGGGGTAAATCAGCCCCAGCATTTT
.	many	TRBV6-5	TRBJ2-2	CASRSPGRTGELFF	TGTGCCAGCAGGTCCCCTGGCCGAACCGGGGAGCTGTTTTTT
.	once	TRBV15	TRBJ2-6	CATSRDGVNVLTF	TGTGCCACCAGCAGGGACGGGGTGAACGTCCTGACTTTC
TRBD1	.	TRBV10-3	TRBJ2-7	CAIRGTDNEQYF	TGTGCCATCAGGGGGACAGACAATGAGCAGTACTTC
TRBD1	.	TRBV7-2	TRBJ2-7	CASSLGRTGSSYEQYF	TGTGCCAGCAGCTTGGGGAGGACAGGGTCCTCCTACGAGCAGTACTTC
.	few	TRBV7-2	TRBJ1-5	CASSPAISNQPQHF	TGTGCCAGCAGCCCCGCGATTAGCAATCAGCCCCAGCATTTT
TRBD1	.	TRBV2	TRBJ1-4	CASSSRGGSYEKLFF	TGTGCCAGCAGTTCCCGAGGGGGCAGCTATGAAAAACTGTTTTTT
.	.	TRBV7-9	TRBJ2-7	CASSLGREYEQYF	TGTGCCAGCAGCTTGGGACGGGAATACGAGCAGTACTTC
.	.	TRBV24-1	TRBJ1-2	CATSAGVNYGYTF	TGTGCCACCAGTGCAGGGGTTAACTATGGCTACACCTTC
.	.	TRBV28	TRBJ1-2	CASSLSPTGYTF	TGTGCCAGCAGTCTATCGCCGACCGGCTACACCTTC
.	many	TRBV9	TRBJ2-7	CASSVGGPGYEQYF	TGTGCCAGCAGCGTAGGTGGACCCGGCTACGAGCAGTACTTC
.	.	TRBV20-1	TRBJ1-2	CSVGDIYGYTF	TGCAGTGTGGGGGACATCTATGGCTACACCTTC
.	.	TRBV29-1	TRBJ1-1	CSEAGAGTEAFF	TGCAGCGAGGCAGGGGCTGGCACTGAAGCTTTCTTT
.	.	TRBV11-2	TRBJ1-5	CAISTTLYNQPQHF	TGTGCCATCAGCACGACGCTGTACAATCAGCCCCAGCATTTT
TRBD1	once	TRBV6-1	TRBJ1-6	CASSGALTGGSPLHF	TGTGCCAGCAGTGGAGCGCTAACAGGGGGTTCACCCCTCCACTTT
TRBD1	many	TRBV10-1	TRBJ2-5	CASSETPGTAETQYF	TGCGCCAGCAGTGAGACCCCCGGGACAGCCGAGACCCAGTACTTC
.	.	TRBV6-6	TRBJ1-1	CASSERAEPYTEAFF	TGTGCCAGCAGTGAGAGGGCAGAACCCTACACTGAAGCTTTCTTT
.	many	TRBV2	TRBJ1-4	CASTAPANEKLFF	TGTGCCAGCACGGCCCCCGCTAATGAAAAACTGTTTTTT
.	.	TRBV7-8	TRBJ2-7	CASAMGFKYEQYF	TGTGCCAGCGCAATGGGATTTAAATACGAGCAGTACTTC
.	few	TRBV11-2	TRBJ2-5	CASSVGGGGEKTQYF	TGTGCCAGCAGCGTAGGGGGCGGGGGCGAAAAGACCCAGTACTTC
TRBD2	few	TRBV6-1	TRBJ2-5	CASIDSGLTETQYF	TGTGCCAGCATCGATAGCGGGTTGACGGAGACCCAGTACTTC
.	.	TRBV7-2	TRBJ1-3	CASSLEAGYANTIYF	TGTGCCAGCAGCTTAGAGGCGGGTTATGCAAACACCATATATTTT
.	few	TRBV25-1	TRBJ2-5	CASSFSGLAKTQYF	TGTGCCAGCAGTTTTTCGGGGCTCGCAAAGACCCAGTACTTC
.	many	TRBV7-2	TRBJ1-1	CASSLKGAATEAFF	TGTGCCAGCAGCTTAAAAGGGGCTGCCACTGAAGCTTTCTTT
.	.	TRBV15	TRBJ2-7	CATSSLREAYEQYF	TGTGCCACCAGCAGCTTGAGGGAGGCCTACGAGCAGTACTTC
.	.	TRBV12-3/TRBV12-4	TRBJ2-2	CASSLGLQGSPGGLFF	TGTGCCAGCAGTTTAGGCTTACAGGGGTCTCCCGGGGGGCTGTTTTTT
.	few	TRBV7-9	TRBJ1-3	CASSFGDTTSGNTIYF	TGTGCCAGCAGCTTTGGAGACACCACCTCTGGAAACACCATATATTTT
.	many	TRBV12-3/TRBV12-4	TRBJ1-1	CASSFVNTEAFF	TGTGCCAGCAGTTTTGTGAACACTGAAGCTTTCTTT
TRBD1	.	TRBV20-1	TRBJ2-5	CSARGTGVGGETQYF	TGCAGTGCTAGAGGGACAGGGGTGGGAGGAGAGACCCAGTACTTC